This T cell receptor beta chain was captured in a study of technical replicates of blood from a handful of donors. V lost 5 bases to trimming and J lost 4 bases; unmatched junction nucleotides: 9. The CDR3 has 15 residues. Germline CDR1 reads SGHVS; CDR2 reads FQNEAQ. Only in-frame clones appear in the TCRdb table, and some are missing; sequencing was by immunoSEQ multiplex PCR. There are over 55,000 clones in the sample; around 87% occur only once, and about 5.1% lies in the top ten. This sequence originates from a human donor in good health. Some clones in this sample may be carry-over from other donors' samples. What was sequenced was PBMCs. This rearrangement joins TRBV7-8 to TRBJ1-2, with 8 positions matching TRBD1. The chain's CDR3 is CASSTDRGVGYGYTF. The CDR3 DNA reads as TGTGCCAGCAGCACTGACAGGGGCGTTGGCTATGGCTACACCTTC.